The entry that follows covers one T cell receptor (beta chain) sequence. There are a few counts of this clone. It has no known antigen specificity. Within one base of it there is no much larger clone, and no base qualities were kept. V drops 4 bases and J drops 8 bases, leaving 18 bases in between. The CDR3 runs 16 amino acids, cysteine and phenylalanine included. Of the read, only the CDR3 DNA is kept; its 48 bases are in frame from base 1. According to the germline V gene, CDR1 reads MDHEN and CDR2 reads SYDVKM. The sample is drawn from a study of beta chain features in type 1 diabetes (dated 2018 in TCRdb). For context, the study as a whole: No differences in mean age, gender distribution, total cell number or subset yield were found between patients and healthy donors. A total of around 110,000,000 sorted cells were examined across all samples, and a strong correlation was observed between cell number per subset and RNA yield. In the study, TCRB repertoires of sorted circulating CD4+ T cell subsets from recently diagnosed type 1 diabetes patients were compared with those of matched healthy donors. Regulatory and stem cell-like memory subsets were isolated from only 8 patients and roughly eight healthy donors, whereas naive and central memory subsets came from all 30 or so donors.

Overall results and qualifications from the work: Type 1 diabetes patients showed a moderate but significant shortening of TCRB CDR3 length in all four CD4+ subsets. At VDJ recombination sites, patients with type 1 diabetes made fewer insertions and deleted more nucleotides, a pattern implying thymic rearrangement abnormalities. Shorter templates might be favored by PCR, yet because patient and control samples were amplified and corrected together, any such skew would affect both groups equally. Because cDNA was sequenced instead of genomic DNA, activated cells with high expression could be over-represented, although the groups did not differ in activation or CD3 levels. The naive, central memory and regulatory TCRB repertoires appeared to resemble one another more closely among patients than among healthy donors. Because the HLA sub-analyses included only small numbers of individuals, any influence of HLA type on TCRB rearrangement was left unresolved.

A single peripheral blood draw of about 116 mL on average was collected from each donor into heparinised tubes. A BD FACSAria II and a panel including CD45RO, CCR7, CD25, CD127, CD95 and CD27 were used to sort naive, central memory, regulatory and stem cell-like memory CD4+ T cells. Every sorted population had a purity above 95%. PBMCs were isolated right away by Lymphoprep density gradient centrifugation and were stained directly, without culture. So that batch effects would be minimized, each experiment stained and sorted samples in pairs, pairing one healthy donor with one patient. The entire isolated RNA was reverse transcribed using the High Capacity cDNA Reverse Transcription Kit, and thus expressed TCRB transcripts were sequenced. Naive, central memory and regulatory T cell samples underwent deep immunoSEQ sequencing, averaging approximately 3.5 million total reads per sample. After sorted cells were lysed in RLT buffer, RNA was extracted with DNase-treated RNeasy Micro or Mini kits, with the choice depending on cell number. To prevent cross-contamination, every cell subset was processed on its own, while patient and healthy donor samples were processed together. The immunoSEQ multiplex PCR was used to amplify TCRB sequences from cDNA, yielding 87-bp fragments that span the CDR3 region. Sequencing of the amplicons was done on the Illumina HiSeq platform. As for how the authors treated the data: Synthetic template baselines were used to correct PCR bias computationally, reads within Hamming distance 2 were collapsed, and singletons that could not be merged were discarded. By aligning reads against IMGT, V, D and J genes, CDR3 length, and insertions or deletions at six rearrangement sites were assigned. Clonotype counts were normalized to sorted cell number within each subset before computing true diversity and Gini coefficients with the tcR R package. The overlap coefficient, calculated on TCRB nucleotide sequences, was used to measure repertoire sharing. TCRdb took this table from immuneACCESS and kept in-frame rearrangements with V and J called. Such tables lack part of the clones; where checked against another copy, unresolved V genes explain under half of the gap, and the rest is unexplained. V and J calls and clone size are those listed in that table; D and trimming were worked out from the DNA. Here the sample has roughly 300,000 clones; 6.5% to 10% occur a single time. Around 0.44% of the sample rests with the top ten.

The chain joins TRBV28 to TRBJ1-6; the D segment cannot be called with confidence. The sequence came from a woman younger than 35 in good health. The specimen was central memory CD4+ T cells from blood. The DNA reads TGTGCCAGCAGTTCGCGGTTTAGGCAGTCTTATTCACCCCTCCACTTT. Protein translation: CASSSRFRQSYSPLHF.